The rows below give T cell receptor beta chains drawn from one sample of a study of blood T cell repertoires in COVID-19. Using immunoSEQ multiplex PCR, the repertoire was profiled, and TCRdb retains in-frame clones only, with some absent. The table has hundreds of thousands of clones, 90% seen once; the top ten hold roughly 2.6%. Material for sequencing was PBMCs or T cells enriched from blood (not recorded which). The receptor source for this set is a man in his sixties who had recovered from COVID-19. The CDR3 runs from the conserved cysteine through the conserved F or W. Each record gives: CDR3 protein, clone size, J gene, V gene. Only part of the rows carry a size: once, few, many, or a class if the clone is expanded.

CDR3aa: CASREGVNTEAFF
abundance: few
j_gene: TRBJ1-1
v_gene: TRBV11-2

CDR3aa: CASSFLGVEQYF
abundance: .
j_gene: TRBJ2-7
v_gene: TRBV12-3/TRBV12-4

CDR3aa: CASSLGGTGQETQYF
abundance: .
j_gene: TRBJ2-5
v_gene: TRBV7-9

CDR3aa: CASSKTGENTGELFF
abundance: once
j_gene: TRBJ2-2
v_gene: TRBV7-9

CDR3aa: CASSWDYWQFF
abundance: .
j_gene: TRBJ2-1
v_gene: TRBV28

CDR3aa: CASSLYTGGSNQPQHF
abundance: .
j_gene: TRBJ1-5
v_gene: TRBV5-6

CDR3aa: CASSPRERELDTQYF
abundance: .
j_gene: TRBJ2-3
v_gene: TRBV9

CDR3aa: CASSIGGQPQHF
abundance: .
j_gene: TRBJ1-5
v_gene: TRBV11-2

CDR3aa: CAWNLGSATEAFF
abundance: .
j_gene: TRBJ1-1
v_gene: TRBV30

CDR3aa: CASSTTEPEKLFF
abundance: once
j_gene: TRBJ1-4
v_gene: TRBV18

CDR3aa: CASSYVDSNSPLHF
abundance: once
j_gene: TRBJ1-6
v_gene: TRBV6-2/TRBV6-3

CDR3aa: CASSKSEAGGKRETQYF
abundance: .
j_gene: TRBJ2-5
v_gene: TRBV7-3

CDR3aa: CASSDTGRAADTQYF
abundance: .
j_gene: TRBJ2-3
v_gene: TRBV10-1